The 30 T cell receptor beta chains presented below share a single source sample, sequenced in a study of cytomegalovirus exposure and HLA in healthy donors. Primers: 60 Vbeta forward and 13 Jbeta reverse. Using immunoSEQ multiplex PCR, the repertoire was profiled, and TCRdb retains in-frame clones only, with some absent. The sample has 100,000 to 150,000 clones, nearly 85% seen once; the top ten hold about 1.2%. The sequenced sample consisted of PBMCs. All receptors come from a boy aged 5 to 17 in good health and CMV-seronegative.

This chain links TRBV30 with TRBJ2-1, with 9 bases aligning to TRBD2. J gave up 7 bases and V 3 bases, and 10 bases lay outside the gene matches. Germline V gene data show CDR1 as GTSNPN and CDR2 as SVGIG (reference sequence). The CDR3 sequence is 15 residues long. The CDR3 nucleotides read TGTGCCTGGAGCCTGGCGGGAGGGCGGAGGAATGAGCAGTTCTTC. Translating gives CAWSLAGGRRNEQFF.

The chain uses TRBV25-1 and TRBJ2-3; D ambiguous. The CDR3 is made up of 13 amino acids. V was pared by 6 bases and J by 4 bases, with 11 bases between. Germline assignment: CDR1 MGHDK and CDR2 SYGVNS. CDR3 protein: CASRPQRSDTQYF. CDR3 sequence (DNA): TGTGCCAGCAGGCCTCAGCGATCAGATACGCAGTATTTT.

The J gene is TRBJ2-1, the V gene TRBV5-1; 11 bases line up with TRBD2. The length of the CDR3 is 17 residues. V dropped 3 bases and J dropped 0; count of bases not matched to a gene: 5. CDR1 and CDR2 from the germline V gene are SGHRS and YFSETQ. CDR3 in amino acids: CASSSGLADSSYNEQFF. Here the CDR3 DNA reads TGCGCCAGCAGCTCGGGACTAGCGGACTCCTCCTACAATGAGCAGTTCTTC.

The chain joins TRBV18 to TRBJ1-4; a weak D match, TRBD1 (6 bases). Germline V gives CDR1 KGHSH, CDR2 LQKENI. Trimming left V 0 bases short and J 9 bases short, with 11 bases between. This CDR3 is built from 14 residues. CDR3 sequence (DNA): TGTGCCAGCTCACCACCGGTACAGGGCCAAAAACTGTTTTTT. Residues: CASSPPVQGQKLFF.

The chain combines TRBV30 with TRBJ2-7; tentative D call: TRBD1 (5 bases). Germline CDR1 and CDR2: GTSNPN and SVGIG (reference sequence). The length of the CDR3 is 13 residues. V shed 4 bases and J shed 7 bases, with 17 bases lying between them. As DNA, the CDR3 is TGTGCCTGGACTGACAGCCCTCTACGAGAGCAGTACTTC. Translating gives CAWTDSPLREQYF.

The chain recombines TRBV27 with TRBJ2-7; the match to TRBD2 covers 10 bases. The CDR3 totals 15 residues. V shed 5 bases and J 2 bases; nucleotides not matched to a gene: 6. Germline V CDR1 and CDR2: MNHEY, SMNVEV (reference sequence). The CDR3 bases are TGTGCCAGCAGTGTAACTAGCGGGAATACCTACGAGCAGTACTTC. Its translation: CASSVTSGNTYEQYF.

The chain employs TRBV2 and TRBJ1-1, with D perhaps TRBD1 (5 bases). The germline V and J ends were trimmed by 7 bases and 0 bases, with 9 bases remaining between them. CDR1 SNHLY and CDR2 FYNNEI come from the germline V gene. This CDR3 has 13 amino acids. The CDR3 region has the DNA TGTGCCAGCATTGGGGGGATGAACACTGAAGCTTTCTTT. Its protein is CASIGGMNTEAFF.

This chain joins TRBV4-2 and TRBJ1-2; a weak D match, TRBD1 (6 bases). Germline CDR1 LGHNA, CDR2 YNFKEQ. Trimming left V 0 bases short and J 4 bases short, with 12 bases between. This CDR3 is 15 amino acids long. The CDR3 spells CASSQEDRGGYGYTF. The CDR3 DNA sequence: TGTGCCAGCAGCCAAGAGGACAGAGGGGGCTATGGCTACACCTTC.

CDR3 sequence (DNA): TGTGCCAGCAGCACCCAGTACGAGCAGTACTTC. Encoded protein: CASSTQYEQYF. The chain joins TRBV7-9 to TRBJ2-7, with no clear D. Trimming took off 5 bases at V and 4 bases at J, with 6 bases between the two ends. Germline V gene lookup returns CDR1 SEHNR and CDR2 FQNEAQ (reference sequence). The CDR3 length is 11 residues.

This clone was observed once. This chain uses TRBV25-1 with TRBJ1-1; 9 positions match TRBD1. The CDR3 is made up of 15 amino acids. Germline assignment: CDR1 MGHDK and CDR2 SYGVNS. The V gene end was trimmed by 4 bases and the J gene end by 5 bases; junction bases not matched to a gene: 8. CDR3 DNA: TGTGCCAGCAGTGCTTACAGGGGGCAGGGAACTGAAGCTTTCTTT. As protein: CASSAYRGQGTEAFF.

The chain carries TRBV27 and TRBJ2-2, with 8 bases aligning to TRBD1. This CDR3 spans 20 amino acids. The V and J ends lost 0 bases and 1 base, in that order; junction bases with no gene match: 13. From germline, CDR1 is MNHEY and CDR2 SMNVEV (reference sequence). The CDR3 spells CASSLSRSRFDRGNTGELFF. CDR3 in DNA: TGTGCCAGCAGTTTATCGCGAAGTCGCTTCGACAGGGGGAACACCGGGGAGCTGTTTTTT.

The chain combines TRBV4-1 with TRBJ2-2, with unresolved D. Germline V lookup: CDR1 MGHRA, CDR2 YSYEKL. The ends were cut back, 4 bases at V and 8 bases at J, with 5 bases in the middle. This CDR3 has 11 amino acids. CDR3 amino acids: CASSREGELFF. In DNA, the CDR3 is TGCGCCAGCAGCCGCGAAGGGGAGCTGTTTTTT.

This clone was detected only once. This chain links TRBV6-1 with TRBJ1-5; perhaps TRBD1 as D (5 bases). The ends were cut back, 4 bases at V and 2 bases at J, with 15 bases in the middle. This CDR3 is 16 amino acids long. From germline, CDR1 is MNHNS and CDR2 SASEGT. The CDR3 protein is CASSGGALGGNQPQHF. CDR3 DNA: TGTGCCAGCAGTGGCGGGGCCCTGGGAGGCAATCAGCCCCAGCATTTT.

This chain connects TRBV2 to TRBJ1-2; tentative D call: TRBD1 (6 bases). The CDR3 is 10 residues long. V was clipped by 10 bases and J by 8 bases, with 11 bases between them. Germline V lookup: CDR1 SNHLY, CDR2 FYNNEI. As DNA, the CDR3 is TGTGCCACCGCAGGGGAAGGCTACACCTTC. Protein sequence: CATAGEGYTF.

This chain joins TRBV6-5 and TRBJ2-7, with 10 bases that match TRBD1. The V gene's germline CDR1 is MNHEY and CDR2 SVGAGI. The CDR3 loop spans 16 amino acids. The V and J ends lost 2 bases and 5 bases, in that order; junction bases with no gene match: 9. The chain's CDR3 is CASSYGSGQGIHEQYF. CDR3 DNA: TGTGCCAGCAGTTACGGATCGGGACAGGGGATACACGAGCAGTACTTC.

This clone was observed a few times. The chain links TRBV19 to TRBJ2-3; 8 bases match TRBD2. Germline-derived CDR1 and CDR2 are LNHDA and SQIVND (reference sequence). V was pared by 5 bases and J by 4 bases, with 11 bases of the junction left unmatched. The CDR3 is 16 amino acids. CDR3 amino acids: CASSRLQAGVADTQYF. DNA of the CDR3: TGTGCCAGTAGTCGTCTTCAAGCGGGAGTAGCAGATACGCAGTATTTT.

This clone showed up just once. The J gene is TRBJ2-5, the V gene TRBV5-1; a weak D match, TRBD2 (5 bases). This CDR3 comprises 15 residues. The germline CDR1 and CDR2 sequences are SGHRS and YFSETQ. V was clipped by 1 base and J by 1 base, with 11 bases between them. CDR3 DNA sequence: TGCGCCAGCAGCTTGATGGCGGGCCCCCAAGAGACCCAGTACTTC. Protein product: CASSLMAGPQETQYF.

The V and J genes are TRBV19 and TRBJ1-5, with D perhaps matching TRBD1 (5 bases). This CDR3 spans 15 amino acids. Germline V gene data show CDR1 as LNHDA and CDR2 as SQIVND (reference sequence). V dropped 5 bases and J dropped 6 bases, with 17 bases sitting between them. In nucleotides, the CDR3 is TGTGCCAGTAGTCCCCGTCGGGGGTTAGGTCAGCCCCAGCATTTT. Its translation is CASSPRRGLGQPQHF.

The chain carries TRBV9 and TRBJ2-7; possible D gene TRBD2, 6 bases. Germline CDR1 SGDLS, CDR2 YYNGEE. V shed 4 bases and J shed 4 bases, with 15 bases lying between them. CDR3 size: 14 residues. CDR3 nucleotide sequence: TGTGCCAGCAGCCCCCTCCAGGGAGGATACGAGCAGTACTTC. It is translated as CASSPLQGGYEQYF.

This clone was detected only a few times. At one end the junction does not follow the germline gene, possibly because of a read error. The CDR3 nucleotides read TGTGCCAGCAGTTTAAGGCTAGCGGGTTACAATGAGCAGTTCTTC. Protein product: CASSLRLAGYNEQFF. This chain connects TRBV7-3 to TRBJ2-1; 8 bases map to TRBD2. This CDR3 has 15 residues. From germline, CDR1 is SGHTA and CDR2 FQGTGA. Full variable domain (missing parts from reference TRBV7-3 and TRBJ2-1): GAGVSQTPSNKVTEKGKYVELRCDPISGHTALYWYRQSLGQGPEFLIYFQGTGAADDSGLPNDRFFAVRPEGSVSTLKIQRTERGDSAVYLCASSLRLAGYNEQFFGPGTRLTVL.

The chain combines TRBV5-4 with TRBJ2-2, with a tentative D call TRBD1 (6 bases). The CDR3 is made up of 13 amino acids. V was pared by 4 bases and J by 7 bases, with 11 bases between. Looked up from germline, CDR1 is SGHNT and CDR2 is YYREEE (reference sequence). The CDR3 DNA sequence: TGTGCCAGCAGCGACCCACAGGGCGGGGAGCTGTTTTTT. Protein sequence: CASSDPQGGELFF.

The chain carries TRBV6-5 and TRBJ1-2, with 10 bases identical to TRBD1. The CDR3 loop spans 13 amino acids. V was clipped by 6 bases and J by 8 bases; unmatched bases: 6. Germline V gives CDR1 MNHEY, CDR2 SVGAGI. CDR3: CASRSGTGAGYTF. The DNA of the CDR3 is TGTGCCAGCAGGTCCGGGACAGGGGCAGGCTACACCTTC.

V usage is TRBV7-9 and J usage is TRBJ2-1; a possible D gene is TRBD2 (6 bases). Germline V lookup: CDR1 SEHNR, CDR2 FQNEAQ (reference sequence). V was clipped by 5 bases and J by 2 bases, with 16 bases between them. The CDR3 runs to 16 residues. CDR3 DNA: TGTGCCAGCAGCGCGCAAGTTAGCGGCGCCTACAATGAGCAGTTCTTC. Residues: CASSAQVSGAYNEQFF.

This chain connects TRBV4-2 to TRBJ1-3; tentatively, D is TRBD1 (6 bases). Per the germline V gene, CDR1 is LGHNA and CDR2 is YNFKEQ. The V end was cut by 0 bases, the J end by 11 bases, with 20 bases between. CDR3 length: 16 amino acids. The CDR3 loop reads CASSQETGQRLPPIYF. In DNA form, the CDR3 reads TGTGCCAGCAGCCAAGAAACAGGGCAAAGACTCCCCCCCATATATTTT.

The V call is TRBV4-1, the J call TRBJ1-1, with D unresolved. The CDR3 is made up of 11 amino acids. Per the germline V gene, CDR1 is MGHRA and CDR2 is YSYEKL. V was trimmed by 3 bases and J by 11 bases, leaving 10 bases between them. DNA for the CDR3: TGCGCCAGCAGCCACGAGATGTGGGCTTTCTTT. Residues: CASSHEMWAFF.

The chain has TRBV6-5 and TRBJ1-4, with TRBD1 matching 10 bases. The CDR3 is made up of 14 amino acids. The V segment lost 4 bases and the J segment 10 bases; nucleotides outside the gene matches: 6. CDR1 MNHEY and CDR2 SVGAGI come from the germline V gene. CDR3: CASSSDRGASKLFF. CDR3 DNA: TGTGCCAGCAGTTCGGACAGGGGGGCGTCAAAACTGTTTTTT.

This clone was detected only a few times. The chain carries TRBV5-1 and TRBJ2-5; D perhaps matches TRBD1 (6 bases). Germline V CDR1 and CDR2: SGHRS, YFSETQ. The V end was cut by 4 bases, the J end by 3 bases, with 13 bases between. The CDR3 has 14 residues. CDR3 sequence reads: CASSPGQTEETQYF. The CDR3 DNA follows: TGCGCCAGCAGCCCGGGACAAACCGAAGAGACCCAGTACTTC.

CDR3 DNA sequence: TGTGCCAGCAGCTCAACCGACCTGGGAGACTACGAGCAGTACTTC. Its translation is CASSSTDLGDYEQYF. The chain links TRBV7-2 to TRBJ2-7, with D perhaps TRBD2 (5 bases). V shed 4 bases and J shed 3 bases, with 16 bases lying between them. The germline V gene encodes CDR1 SGHTA and CDR2 FQGNSA. The CDR3 covers 15 residues.

This chain connects TRBV4-1 to TRBJ1-1; D might be TRBD1 (6 bases). V lost 3 bases, J lost 8 bases, and 16 bases lay in between. The germline gives CDR1 MGHRA, CDR2 YSYEKL. CDR3 length: 14 residues. The CDR3, as DNA: TGCGCCAGCAGCCAGGGCGGACAGCCAGTCGAAGCTTTCTTT. Its translation: CASSQGGQPVEAFF.

This chain uses TRBV14 with TRBJ1-1, with TRBD1 matching over 9 bases. With 4 bases clipped from V and 5 bases from J, the junction kept 5 bases outside the gene matches. The CDR3 consists of 14 residues. Per germline, CDR1 SGHDN and CDR2 FVKESK. The CDR3, as DNA: TGTGCCAGCAGCCGGGACAGGGTTCGGACTGAAGCTTTCTTT. It translates to CASSRDRVRTEAFF.